One sample yielded the 24 T cell receptor beta chains listed below, sequenced in a study of T cell clonotyping in hematopoietic cell transplantation. Assay used: immunoSEQ multiplex PCR; TCRdb lists only in-frame clones, some missing. The sample yields 13,000 or so clones, over 95% seen once. Sample: peripheral blood mononuclear cells, taken 30 days after allogeneic stem cell transplant. These receptors originate from a female patient aged 50-59 years who had an allogeneic stem cell transplant from an unrelated donor, so T cells may come from the graft donor. Some clones in this sample may be carry-over from other donors' samples.

The chain couples TRBV5-4 to TRBJ1-1; D might be TRBD1 (6 bases). This CDR3 is built from 14 residues. Looked up from germline, CDR1 is SGHNT and CDR2 is YYREEE (reference sequence). The V gene lost 2 bases and the J gene lost 5 bases, with 13 bases spanning the gap. CDR3 DNA: TGTGCCAGCAGCTTACAGGGAAGGTGGACTGAAGCTTTCTTT. This gives the protein CASSLQGRWTEAFF.

For the CDR3, the DNA is TGTGCCAGCAGTGAGGAGGGGGTAGATTGGGAGACTGAAGCTTTCTTT. Amino acid sequence: CASSEEGVDWETEAFF. This chain uses TRBV2 with TRBJ1-1; TRBD1 might be the D (6 bases). The CDR3 runs 16 residues. Germline V gives CDR1 SNHLY, CDR2 FYNNEI. Trimming removed 3 bases from V and 5 bases from J, with 19 bases in between.

V gene TRBV2 combines with J gene TRBJ2-7, with D maybe TRBD1 (6 bases). The CDR3 is made up of 16 amino acids. V lost 6 bases, J lost 0 bases, and 18 bases lay in between. CDR1 and CDR2 (germline): SNHLY, FYNNEI. CDR3 residues: CASRDPPQGSSYEQYF. The CDR3 DNA reads as TGTGCCAGCAGGGACCCGCCACAGGGAAGCTCCTACGAGCAGTACTTC. The full variable domain, with the rest looked up from reference TRBV2 and TRBJ2-7, is EPEVTQTPSHQVTQMGQEVILRCVPISNHLYFYWYRQILGQKVEFLVSFYNNEISEKSEIFDDQFSVERPDGSNFTLKIRSTKLEDSAMYFCASRDPPQGSSYEQYFGPGTRLTVT.

CDR3 amino acids: CASSIAREVGNTIYF. The CDR3 DNA reads as TGTGCCAGTAGTATAGCCCGGGAAGTTGGAAACACCATATATTTT. This chain uses TRBV19 with TRBJ1-3; D is undetermined. V dropped 1 base and J dropped 3 bases, with 10 bases sitting between them. Germline V gene lookup returns CDR1 LNHDA and CDR2 SQIVND (reference sequence). The CDR3 covers 15 residues.

This rearrangement joins TRBV2 to TRBJ2-7, with D possibly being TRBD2 (5 bases). This CDR3 comprises 13 residues. Germline loops: CDR1 SNHLY, CDR2 FYNNEI. V was trimmed by 3 bases and J by 7 bases, leaving 13 bases between them. CDR3 sequence (DNA): TGTGCCAGCAGTGACGGCGGGCCCCGGGAGCAGTACTTC. Its protein product is CASSDGGPREQYF.

The rearrangement joins TRBV6-5 to TRBJ2-7; D ambiguous. Germline lookup yields CDR1 MNHEY and CDR2 SVGAGI. V was trimmed by 3 bases and J by 4 bases, leaving 13 bases between them. The CDR3 consists of 14 residues. CDR3 nucleotide sequence: TGTGCCAGCAGTTATAAGGGCGGTGGATACGAGCAGTACTTC. Translation gives CASSYKGGGYEQYF.

This chain links TRBV28 with TRBJ2-7, with D possibly TRBD1 on 6 matching bases. CDR1 and CDR2 (germline): MDHEN, SYDVKM. V was trimmed by 6 bases and J by 0 bases, leaving 15 bases between them. The CDR3 covers 15 residues. CDR3 region: CASSPFRGSSYEQYF. CDR3 bases: TGTGCCAGCAGCCCCTTTAGGGGGAGCTCCTACGAGCAGTACTTC. Complete variable domain (other parts from reference TRBV28 and TRBJ2-7): DVKVTQSSRYLVKRTGEKVFLECVQDMDHENMFWYRQDPGLGLRLIYFSYDVKMKEKGDIPEGYSVSREKKERFSLILESASTNQTSMYLCASSPFRGSSYEQYFGPGTRLTVT.

The chain couples TRBV7-2 to TRBJ1-5; 10 nucleotides line up with TRBD1. V shed 5 bases and J 1 base; nucleotides not matched to a gene: 5. Germline loops: CDR1 SGHTA, CDR2 FQGNSA. This CDR3 contains 16 residues. The CDR3 loop reads CASSPGGQGSNQPQHF. Written as DNA, the CDR3 is TGTGCCAGCAGCCCGGGGGGACAGGGGAGCAATCAGCCCCAGCATTTT.

The chain is built from TRBV7-9 and TRBJ1-1; D remains unclear. The V end lost 2 bases, the J end lost 8 bases, and 6 bases lay between the germline ends. Germline values: CDR1 SEHNR, CDR2 FQNEAQ (reference sequence). The CDR3 contains 11 residues. The CDR3 nucleotides read TGTGCCAGCAGCTTACAATCCGAAGCTTTCTTT. This gives the protein CASSLQSEAFF.

V is TRBV7-9 and J is TRBJ1-2; TRBD1 aligns across 9 bases. This CDR3 spans 14 amino acids. The germline V gene has CDR1 SEHNR and CDR2 FQNEAQ (reference sequence). V dropped 4 bases and J dropped 6; count of bases not matched to a gene: 6. CDR3 protein: CASSSIGQGNGYTF. Written as DNA, the CDR3 is TGTGCCAGCAGCTCGATCGGACAGGGGAATGGCTACACCTTC.

V gene TRBV30 combines with J gene TRBJ1-6; 8 bases fit TRBD1. The germline gives CDR1 GTSNPN, CDR2 SVGIG (reference sequence). CDR3 length: 19 residues. V gave up 3 bases and J gave up 0 bases; unmatched junction bases: 13. The CDR3 region has the DNA TGTGCCTGGAGAGGACAGGGACCGATAGGAAGCTCCTATAATTCACCCCTCCACTTT. Amino acid sequence: CAWRGQGPIGSSYNSPLHF. The full variable domain, completed using reference TRBV30 and TRBJ1-6, is SQTIHQWPATLVQPVGSPLSLECTVEGTSNPNLYWYRQAAGRGLQLLFYSVGIGQISSEVPQNLSASRPQDRQFILSSKKLLLSDSGFYLCAWRGQGPIGSSYNSPLHFGNGTRLTVT.

In this sample, this clone turned up once. The V call is TRBV2, the J call TRBJ1-5, with D tentatively TRBD1 (5 bases). Trimming cost V 8 bases and J 1 base, with 12 bases left between them. CDR1 and CDR2 (germline): SNHLY, FYNNEI. CDR3 size: 14 residues. The CDR3 DNA follows: TGTGCCAGCGGGGGGGGGAAGAGCAATCAGCCCCAGCATTTT. Translating gives CASGGGKSNQPQHF. The entire variable domain, with the rest obtained from reference TRBV2 and TRBJ1-5, is as follows: EPEVTQTPSHQVTQMGQEVILRCVPISNHLYFYWYRQILGQKVEFLVSFYNNEISEKSEIFDDQFSVERPDGSNFTLKIRSTKLEDSAMYFCASGGGKSNQPQHFGDGTRLSIL.

V gene TRBV2 combines with J gene TRBJ1-2; D gene uncertain. The CDR3 covers 14 residues. V was clipped by 5 bases and J by 4 bases, with 14 bases between them. Germline V gene sequence: CDR1 SNHLY, CDR2 FYNNEI. The CDR3 DNA reads TGTGCCAGCAGTCAGGAGCAGATACCCTATGGCTACACCTTC. Amino acids: CASSQEQIPYGYTF.

The genes are TRBV4-1 and TRBJ2-7; D gene uncertain. V lost 4 bases to trimming and J lost 6 bases, with 19 bases between them. The CDR3 extends over 15 amino acids. Germline loops: CDR1 MGHRA, CDR2 YSYEKL. The CDR3 here is CASSPYPFSPSEQYF. In DNA, the CDR3 is TGCGCCAGCAGCCCCTACCCCTTTAGCCCCAGCGAGCAGTACTTC.

The rearrangement uses TRBV11-2 and TRBJ2-7; tentatively, D is TRBD1 or TRBD2 (5 bases each). Germline CDR1 SGHAT, CDR2 FQNNGV. The CDR3 loop spans 12 amino acids. The V end lost 5 bases, the J end lost 7 bases, and 12 bases lay between the germline ends. The chain's CDR3 is CASSGGPWEQYF. CDR3 DNA: TGTGCCAGCAGCGGGGGACCGTGGGAGCAGTACTTC.

The V call is TRBV30, the J call TRBJ1-4; perhaps TRBD1 as D (5 bases). Germline assignment: CDR1 GTSNPN and CDR2 SVGIG (reference sequence). This CDR3 contains 12 residues. V lost 4 bases and J lost 8, with 11 bases in between. The chain's CDR3 is CAWNRGPEKLFF. As DNA, the CDR3 is TGTGCCTGGAATCGGGGCCCGGAAAAACTGTTTTTT.

V usage is TRBV6-5 and J usage is TRBJ2-7; 7 nucleotides match TRBD1. This CDR3 has 15 amino acids. Germline V CDR1 and CDR2: MNHEY, SVGAGI. V lost 6 bases and J lost 7; bases outside the gene matches: 15. In nucleotides, the CDR3 is TGTGCCAGCAGCGGCCTAGGGAAGGGGGCTCGGGAGCAGTACTTC. This codes for CASSGLGKGAREQYF.

The J gene is TRBJ2-6, the V gene TRBV21-1; the table names TRBD2, a call not compared with the DNA. TRBV21-1 is described as a pseudogene. This CDR3 has 17 residues. This CDR3 reads CASSKGALPAGANVLTF. As DNA, the CDR3 is TGTGCCAGCAGCAAAGGAGCCCTTCCTGCTGGGGCCAACGTCCTGACTTTC.

The gene calls are TRBV6-5 and TRBJ2-5; tentative D call: TRBD1 (6 bases). Germline CDR1 and CDR2: MNHEY and SVGAGI. V was clipped by 0 bases and J by 5 bases, with 16 bases between them. This CDR3 spans 16 amino acids. The CDR3 loop reads CASSYSKFWGRETQYF. The DNA of the CDR3 is TGTGCCAGCAGTTACTCGAAATTCTGGGGGCGGGAGACCCAGTACTTC.

This chain uses TRBV15 with TRBJ1-6; no clear D. In germline, CDR1 is LNHNV, CDR2 YYDKDF (reference sequence). The CDR3 is made up of 17 amino acids. V shed 0 bases and J shed 0 bases, with 9 bases lying between them. CDR3 sequence: CATSRESESSYNSPLHF. The DNA for the CDR3 is TGTGCCACCAGCAGAGAATCGGAAAGCTCCTATAATTCACCCCTCCACTTT.

V gene TRBV30 combines with J gene TRBJ2-1, with D perhaps matching TRBD2 (5 bases). Looked up from germline, CDR1 is GTSNPN and CDR2 is SVGIG (reference sequence). Trimming pared 0 bases from V and 6 bases from J, leaving 6 bases between. The CDR3 runs 12 residues. The CDR3 DNA reads TGTGCCTGGAGTGTACGGGGCAATGAGCAGTTCTTC. Translating it yields CAWSVRGNEQFF. The variable domain in full, completed from reference TRBV30 and TRBJ2-1, reads SQTIHQWPATLVQPVGSPLSLECTVEGTSNPNLYWYRQAAGRGLQLLFYSVGIGQISSEVPQNLSASRPQDRQFILSSKKLLLSDSGFYLCAWSVRGNEQFFGPGTRLTVL.

This clone was seen only once. V is TRBV11-3 and J is TRBJ2-1; 8 bases are shared with TRBD2. There are 17 residues in the CDR3. Germline V gene lookup returns CDR1 SGHNT and CDR2 YENEEA. The ends lost 1 base at V and 0 bases at J; junction bases unmatched: 5. The CDR3 region has the DNA TGTGCCAGCAGCTTAGGGGTAGCGGGGACCTCCTACAATGAGCAGTTCTTC. Translating gives CASSLGVAGTSYNEQFF.

The J gene is TRBJ1-5, the V gene TRBV6-1; TRBD1 might be the D (6 bases). The CDR3 runs 15 residues. Trimming shortened V by 1 base and J by 7 bases, and 14 bases separated the two germline ends. Germline CDR1 is MNHNS and CDR2 is SASEGT. The CDR3 DNA follows: TGTGCCAGCAGTGAAGAAGGGGGGGGTGCCCAGCCCCAGCATTTT. It specifies CASSEEGGGAQPQHF.

The chain joins TRBV6-1 to TRBJ1-2, with D tentatively TRBD1 (6 bases). CDR3 length: 15 residues. The V and J ends lost 7 bases and 4 bases respectively, with 19 bases between them. Germline CDR1 is MNHNS and CDR2 is SASEGT. CDR3 region: CASKVPDRATYGYTF. The CDR3, as DNA: TGTGCCAGCAAGGTTCCGGACAGAGCCACCTATGGCTACACCTTC.